This T cell receptor (beta chain) was found in a study of blood T cell repertoires in COVID-19. Generated by immunoSEQ multiplex PCR, the TCRdb table keeps only in-frame clones and is missing some. The sample consists of over 150,000 clones, 85% to 90% of them appearing once. The clonotype was recovered from a man aged 65-85 years with active or convalescent COVID-19. The sequenced material came from peripheral blood.

The CDR3 sequence: CASGTGTGGPNEQFF. DNA for the CDR3: TGCGCCAGCGGGACCGGGACAGGGGGCCCGAATGAGCAGTTCTTC. V gene TRBV5-1 combines with J gene TRBJ2-1, with 12 bases identical to TRBD1. The CDR3 has 15 residues. V lost 7 bases to trimming and J lost 7 bases; unmatched junction nucleotides: 9. The germline V gene encodes CDR1 SGHRS and CDR2 YFSETQ.